These 15 T cell receptor beta chains came from one sample sequenced in a study of OX40 agonist ivuxolimab in advanced cancers. Clones were sequenced by immunoSEQ multiplex PCR, and TCRdb holds only the in-frame ones, with some missing. This table holds 70,000 to 100,000 clones, under 90% found once. The sequencing used CD4+ or CD8+ T cells sorted from blood, collected in a trial of the OX40 agonist ivuxolimab. All receptors derive from an adult with an advanced solid tumor such as melanoma, head and neck, liver or kidney cancer.

The CDR3 spells CASSQGRDPPTSQPQHF. The CDR3 nucleotides are TGCGCCAGCAGCCAAGGCCGGGACCCTCCCACAAGTCAGCCCCAGCATTTT. V is TRBV4-1 and J is TRBJ1-5; D is perhaps TRBD1 (5 bases). The CDR3 runs to 17 residues. Germline CDR1 MGHRA, CDR2 YSYEKL. V was shortened by 1 base and J by 6 bases, with 19 bases between the two germline ends.

The rearrangement joins TRBV5-6 to TRBJ1-2; TRBD1 matches 7 bases. The CDR3 runs 15 residues. Per the germline V gene, CDR1 is SGHDT and CDR2 is YYEEEE. The J segment lost 5 bases and the V segment lost 3 bases, leaving 10 bases of the junction unmatched. This CDR3 is CASSSIIRDSYGYTF. The CDR3 DNA follows: TGTGCCAGCAGCTCAATTATTAGGGACAGTTATGGCTACACCTTC.

The V and J genes are TRBV7-2 and TRBJ2-3; 9 nucleotides line up with TRBD1. Germline CDR1 SGHTA, CDR2 FQGNSA. There are 12 residues in the CDR3. J lost 10 bases, V lost 7 bases, and 6 bases had no gene match. CDR3 nucleotides: TGTGCCAGCACCGGGAACAGGGGGCCGCAGTATTTT. The encoded protein is CASTGNRGPQYF.

J is TRBJ1-2 and V is TRBV7-9, with D possibly TRBD1 on 5 matching bases. This CDR3 contains 15 residues. V lost 0 bases and J 8 bases, leaving 16 bases between the germline ends. The germline CDR1 and CDR2 sequences are SEHNR and FQNEAQ (reference sequence). The CDR3 reads CASSLAGTPRMGYTF. In DNA form, the CDR3 reads TGTGCCAGCAGCTTAGCTGGGACCCCCAGAATGGGCTACACCTTC.

The chain links TRBV11-2 to TRBJ2-7, with 9 bases matching TRBD1. V was pared by 6 bases and J by 3 bases, with 9 bases of the junction left unmatched. The CDR3 covers 15 residues. The V gene's germline CDR1 is SGHAT and CDR2 FQNNGV. CDR3 in amino acids: CASRRGTGWNYEQYF. DNA of the CDR3: TGTGCCAGCAGGAGGGGGACAGGGTGGAACTACGAGCAGTACTTC.

The gene calls are TRBV29-1 and TRBJ2-7; 12 nucleotides match TRBD2. The trim removed 6 bases at V and 3 bases at J, leaving 3 bases unmatched. Germline V lookup: CDR1 SQVTM, CDR2 ANQGSEA. The CDR3 contains 13 residues. This CDR3 is CSVVTSGSYEQYF. CDR3 nucleotides: TGCAGCGTAGTGACTAGCGGGAGCTACGAGCAGTACTTC.

This sequence joins TRBV5-1 and TRBJ2-1; 12 positions agree with TRBD2. This CDR3 spans 19 amino acids. Trimming at V came to 5 bases and at J to 1 base, leaving 13 bases not matched to a gene. Per germline, CDR1 SGHRS and CDR2 YFSETQ. The CDR3 DNA follows: TGCGCCAGCAGGCGCGCGACTAGCGGGAGTGGCCCATCCTACAATGAGCAGTTCTTC. Amino acid sequence: CASRRATSGSGPSYNEQFF.

This clone was picked up one time. The chain links TRBV27 to TRBJ2-6; tentative D call: TRBD1 (5 bases). V was shortened by 2 bases and J by 3 bases, with 8 bases between the two germline ends. Germline loops: CDR1 MNHEY, CDR2 SMNVEV (reference sequence). The CDR3 has 15 amino acids. The CDR3 nucleotides are TGTGCCAGCAGTTTAAGGGGAATTGGGGCCAACGTCCTGACTTTC. It is translated as CASSLRGIGANVLTF.

This chain connects TRBV21-1 to TRBJ2-1; the listed D gene, TRBD2, was not tested against the DNA. TRBV21-1 is marked as a pseudogene. The CDR3 length is 15 residues. The CDR3: CASSGGLADYNEQFF. CDR3 nucleotide sequence: TGTGCCAGCAGCGGGGGACTAGCAGACTACAATGAGCAGTTCTTC.

This clone was recorded a few times. The chain recombines TRBV19 with TRBJ1-5; 12 bases are a match to TRBD1. This CDR3 comprises 15 residues. Germline CDR1 LNHDA, CDR2 SQIVND (reference sequence). With V trimmed by 5 bases and J by 6 bases, 5 bases remained unmatched. DNA for the CDR3: TGTGCCAGTAGTGGGGACAGGGGGCCAAGTCAGCCCCAGCATTTT. Protein sequence: CASSGDRGPSQPQHF.

V is TRBV6-5 and J is TRBJ2-1; TRBD2 aligns across 8 bases. The CDR3 length is 15 residues. V dropped 8 bases and J dropped 1; count of bases not matched to a gene: 7. Germline CDR1 MNHEY, CDR2 SVGAGI. CDR3 region: CASGQAGASYNEQFF. In DNA form, the CDR3 reads TGTGCCAGCGGACAAGCGGGAGCTTCCTACAATGAGCAGTTCTTC.

The V gene is TRBV19, the J gene TRBJ1-2; 12 bases align to TRBD1. The V segment lost 6 bases and the J segment 7 bases; nucleotides outside the gene matches: 6. There are 14 residues in the CDR3. Germline CDR1 and CDR2: LNHDA and SQIVND (reference sequence). CDR3 protein: CASSNTGQGAGYTF. CDR3 bases: TGTGCCAGTAGCAACACGGGACAGGGGGCTGGCTACACCTTC.

This clone was detected only once. V is TRBV5-1 and J is TRBJ2-3, with D possibly TRBD2 on 5 matching bases. The CDR3 contains 15 residues. Germline-derived CDR1 and CDR2 are SGHRS and YFSETQ. V lost 4 bases to trimming and J lost 0 bases, with 12 bases between them. The CDR3 reads CASSEQAGSTDTQYF. The DNA of the CDR3 is TGCGCCAGCAGCGAGCAGGCGGGCAGCACAGATACGCAGTATTTT.

V usage is TRBV2 and J usage is TRBJ2-4; a possible D gene is TRBD2 (5 bases). The V gene's germline CDR1 is SNHLY and CDR2 FYNNEI. Between the trimmed V and J ends, which lost 4 bases and 9 bases, there was a span of 10 bases. CDR3 length: 12 amino acids. The DNA for the CDR3 is TGTGCCAGCAGTGCCGCGGGCGTCATTCAGTACTTC. Protein: CASSAAGVIQYF.

This chain uses TRBV6-5 with TRBJ2-3; D unresolved. The germline V and J ends were trimmed by 2 bases and 3 bases, with 9 bases remaining between them. Germline CDR1 MNHEY, CDR2 SVGAGI. The length of the CDR3 is 14 residues. The DNA of the CDR3 is TGTGCCAGCAGTTACAGAGTCGGGACAGATACGCAGTATTTT. As protein: CASSYRVGTDTQYF.